The 24 T cell receptor beta chains below come from one sample, sequenced in a study of blood T cell repertoires in COVID-19. Profiled with immunoSEQ multiplex PCR; TCRdb holds only in-frame clones, not every one. This sample carries more than 200,000 clones, about 84% of them seen once, and the ten largest clones take over 7%. Sequenced material: PBMCs or T cells enriched from blood (not recorded which). Receptors were obtained from a woman aged 40 to 50 with acute COVID-19.

Concerning this clone: At one boundary the junction diverges from the germline segment, which might be a read error. The J gene is TRBJ2-5, the V gene TRBV4-3, with 9 nucleotides matching TRBD2. The CDR3 extends over 15 amino acids. Germline V lookup: CDR1 LGHNA, CDR2 YSLEER. The CDR3 sequence is CARSQDWRGGETQYF. Here the CDR3 DNA reads TGCGCCCGCAGCCAAGATTGGCGGGGGGGGGAGACCCAGTACTTC.

CDR3 coding DNA: TGCAGTGCTAGTGGTAGCGGCTACAATGAGCAGTTCTTC. Amino acids: CSASGSGYNEQFF. J is TRBJ2-1 and V is TRBV20-1; D is perhaps TRBD2 (6 bases). This CDR3 has 13 residues. The germline gives CDR1 DFQATT, CDR2 SNEGSKA (reference sequence). Trimming removed 3 bases from V and 3 bases from J, with 9 bases in between.

The chain carries TRBV9 and TRBJ2-1, with D possibly being TRBD1 (6 bases). The CDR3 runs to 14 residues. V was shortened by 4 bases and J by 4 bases, with 12 bases between the two germline ends. Germline V gene data show CDR1 as SGDLS and CDR2 as YYNGEE. In nucleotides, the CDR3 is TGTGCCAGCAGCCCCACAGGGACGTACAATGAGCAGTTCTTC. Translation: CASSPTGTYNEQFF.

V is TRBV6-5 and J is TRBJ2-1; D may be TRBD1 (6 bases). The germline gives CDR1 MNHEY, CDR2 SVGAGI. There are 14 residues in the CDR3. V was shortened by 9 bases and J by 0 bases, with 12 bases between the two germline ends. CDR3 nucleotide sequence: TGTGCCAGTCGACCACAGGGCTCCTACAATGAGCAGTTCTTC. Its protein is CASRPQGSYNEQFF.

This clone was detected a few times. The chain couples TRBV7-2 to TRBJ2-7; D ambiguous. Trimming left V 2 bases short and J 0 bases short, with 8 bases between. From germline, CDR1 is SGHTA and CDR2 FQGNSA. The CDR3 consists of 14 residues. CDR3 amino acids: CASSLSRSSYEQYF. The DNA of the CDR3 is TGTGCCAGCAGCTTAAGTCGGAGCTCCTACGAGCAGTACTTC.

The V gene is TRBV9, the J gene TRBJ1-4; D not certain. The germline CDR1 and CDR2 sequences are SGDLS and YYNGEE. The length of the CDR3 is 15 residues. V was trimmed by 0 bases and J by 0 bases, leaving 6 bases between them. The CDR3 coding sequence is TGTGCCAGCAGCGTAGGGAGTGCAACTAATGAAAAACTGTTTTTT. It specifies CASSVGSATNEKLFF.

As DNA, the CDR3 is TGTGCCAGTTCTCCAGGGAGGACGGGATACTCTGAAGCTTTCTTT. The encoded protein is CASSPGRTGYSEAFF. The V and J genes are TRBV19 and TRBJ1-1, with D tentatively TRBD1 (5 bases). The V end was cut by 8 bases, the J end by 6 bases, with 22 bases between. CDR3 size: 15 residues. The germline CDR1 and CDR2 sequences are LNHDA and SQIVND (reference sequence).

This chain links TRBV5-4 with TRBJ1-1; 8 bases fit TRBD1. The germline V gene encodes CDR1 SGHNT and CDR2 YYREEE (reference sequence). The V segment lost 1 base and the J segment 5 bases; nucleotides outside the gene matches: 13. The CDR3 contains 17 residues. Here the CDR3 reads CASSLLGGQGARTEAFF. CDR3 nucleotide sequence: TGTGCCAGCAGCTTGTTAGGGGGCCAGGGGGCGAGGACTGAAGCTTTCTTT.

This chain connects TRBV6-5 to TRBJ1-1; D perhaps matches TRBD1 (6 bases). Germline loops: CDR1 MNHEY, CDR2 SVGAGI. The CDR3 is 15 amino acids. V was clipped by 11 bases and J by 0 bases, with 19 bases between them. The CDR3 region has the DNA TGTGCCTCCACCCCGGGCAGGGGAATGAACACTGAAGCTTTCTTT. It translates to CASTPGRGMNTEAFF.

The chain uses TRBV2 and TRBJ1-5; 8 nucleotides align to TRBD1. Germline CDR1 SNHLY, CDR2 FYNNEI. The CDR3 is 18 residues long. Germline trimming cut 3 bases from V and 6 bases from J; bases unmatched to any gene: 16. DNA for the CDR3: TGTGCCAGCAGTGATCACAGCCTGGACAGGGTTGTTTCTCAGCCCCAGCATTTT. This sequence encodes CASSDHSLDRVVSQPQHF. The full variable domain, with the rest looked up from reference TRBV2 and TRBJ1-5, is EPEVTQTPSHQVTQMGQEVILRCVPISNHLYFYWYRQILGQKVEFLVSFYNNEISEKSEIFDDQFSVERPDGSNFTLKIRSTKLEDSAMYFCASSDHSLDRVVSQPQHFGDGTRLSIL.

CDR3 loop: CASRRMTGVQETQYF. The CDR3, as DNA: TGTGCCAGCAGACGAATGACCGGGGTCCAAGAGACCCAGTACTTC. The V and J genes are TRBV27 and TRBJ2-5, with D tentatively TRBD2 (5 bases). Trimming removed 6 bases from V and 1 base from J, with 15 bases in between. The germline gives CDR1 MNHEY, CDR2 SMNVEV (reference sequence). CDR3 size: 15 residues.

The V and J genes are TRBV30 and TRBJ1-6, with 9 bases aligning to TRBD1. CDR3 length equals 13 residues. V lost 5 bases, J lost 9 bases, and 5 bases stayed unmatched. Germline-derived CDR1 and CDR2 are GTSNPN and SVGIG (reference sequence). The DNA of the CDR3 is TGTGCCTGGGCGGGACAGGGAAGTTCACCCCTCCACTTT. Its protein is CAWAGQGSSPLHF.

The rearrangement joins TRBV7-6 to TRBJ1-4; possible D gene TRBD1, 6 bases. CDR1 is SGHVS, CDR2 FNYEAQ, per germline. The CDR3 loop spans 13 amino acids. Trimming stripped 4 bases from V and 5 bases from J, with 8 bases between. CDR3 residues: CASSSTGNEKLFF. The CDR3, as DNA: TGTGCCAGCAGCTCCACAGGGAATGAAAAACTGTTTTTT.

The V gene is TRBV5-1, the J gene TRBJ1-2; tentatively, D is TRBD1 (5 bases). Per the germline V gene, CDR1 is SGHRS and CDR2 is YFSETQ. Trimming stripped 0 bases from V and 6 bases from J, with 12 bases between. The CDR3 has 14 residues. CDR3 sequence: CASSLAGGGDGYTF. CDR3 nucleotide sequence: TGCGCCAGCAGCTTGGCGGGGGGTGGTGATGGCTACACCTTC.

V gene TRBV21-1 combines with J gene TRBJ2-6; TRBD2, the D gene given by the table, was not confirmed from the DNA. TRBV21-1 is noted as a pseudogene. The CDR3 length is 16 residues. In DNA, the CDR3 is TGTGCCAGCAGCCCCCGGGGGGGGAATGGGGCCAACGTCCTGACTTTC. Translated: CASSPRGGNGANVLTF.

The chain is built from TRBV27 and TRBJ1-2, with 10 nucleotides matching TRBD1. The CDR3 runs 15 residues. The germline V gene encodes CDR1 MNHEY and CDR2 SMNVEV (reference sequence). V shed 6 bases and J 5 bases; nucleotides not matched to a gene: 9. CDR3 residues: CASRETGGPSYGYTF. In DNA form, the CDR3 reads TGTGCCAGCAGAGAGACAGGGGGCCCATCGTATGGCTACACCTTC.

The chain recombines TRBV28 with TRBJ1-2; 7 nucleotides agree with TRBD1. In germline, CDR1 is MDHEN, CDR2 SYDVKM. The J segment lost 3 bases and the V segment lost 7 bases, leaving 8 bases of the junction unmatched. The CDR3 length is 14 residues. The CDR3 sequence: CASIEQGPYYGYTF. The CDR3 DNA follows: TGTGCCAGCATAGAACAGGGGCCCTACTATGGCTACACCTTC.

This clone was seen just once. This chain connects TRBV29-1 to TRBJ2-7; perhaps TRBD2 as D (6 bases). The CDR3 contains 13 residues. V was clipped by 6 bases and J by 11 bases, with 23 bases between them. The germline CDR1 and CDR2 sequences are SQVTM and ANQGSEA. CDR3 amino acids: CSVMEWDSSAEYF. Here the CDR3 DNA reads TGCAGCGTGATGGAGTGGGACTCATCGGCGGAGTACTTC.

V and J are TRBV14 and TRBJ1-6; 8 bases line up with TRBD1. V lost 4 bases to trimming and J lost 3 bases; unmatched junction nucleotides: 5. Per the germline V gene, CDR1 is SGHDN and CDR2 is FVKESK. The CDR3 is 16 amino acids. The CDR3 DNA follows: TGTGCCAGCAGCCCAGCCGGACAGGGCTATAATTCACCCCTCCACTTT. Protein: CASSPAGQGYNSPLHF.

This chain uses TRBV3-1 (or the pseudogene TRBV3-2) with TRBJ2-3; D is perhaps TRBD2 (5 bases). The CDR3 length is 16 residues. Germline V CDR1 and CDR2: LGHDT, YNNKEL (reference sequence). V lost 1 base to trimming and J lost 0 bases, with 11 bases between them. As DNA, the CDR3 is TGTGCCAGCAGCCAAGCGGGAAGCCCTAGCACAGATACGCAGTATTTT. Its protein product is CASSQAGSPSTDTQYF.

The chain couples TRBV5-1 to TRBJ2-5; the match to TRBD2 covers 8 bases. CDR1 is SGHRS and CDR2 is YFSETQ in the germline V gene. V lost 2 bases and J lost 3; bases outside the gene matches: 9. This CDR3 spans 16 amino acids. The CDR3 DNA follows: TGCGCCAGCAGCTTCGAACTAGCGGAGGGGAAAGAGACCCAGTACTTC. It specifies CASSFELAEGKETQYF.

The J gene is TRBJ2-4, the V gene TRBV7-9, with 7 bases fitting TRBD1. J gave up 8 bases and V 4 bases, and 8 bases lay outside the gene matches. The germline V gene encodes CDR1 SEHNR and CDR2 FQNEAQ (reference sequence). The CDR3 is 14 amino acids. DNA of the CDR3: TGTGCCAGCAGCTCGACAGGGATGGGGTACATTCAGTACTTC. Protein: CASSSTGMGYIQYF.

This clone was detected only a few times. The rearrangement uses TRBV18 and TRBJ1-2; a possible D gene is TRBD1 (6 bases). This CDR3 is built from 14 residues. Trimming removed 6 bases from V and 1 base from J, with 12 bases in between. Germline loops: CDR1 KGHSH, CDR2 LQKENI. CDR3 bases: TGTGCCAGCTCGACCAGAGGGGGTAACTATGGCTACACCTTC. Translated: CASSTRGGNYGYTF.

This clone was observed a single time. The CDR3 is CASSAPGTGKNIQYF. DNA for the CDR3: TGTGCCAGCAGCGCACCCGGGACAGGAAAAAACATTCAGTACTTC. This chain links TRBV9 with TRBJ2-4; 8 nucleotides line up with TRBD1. Trimming at V came to 3 bases and at J to 4 bases, leaving 6 bases not matched to a gene. The CDR3 length is 15 residues. CDR1 is SGDLS, CDR2 YYNGEE, per germline.